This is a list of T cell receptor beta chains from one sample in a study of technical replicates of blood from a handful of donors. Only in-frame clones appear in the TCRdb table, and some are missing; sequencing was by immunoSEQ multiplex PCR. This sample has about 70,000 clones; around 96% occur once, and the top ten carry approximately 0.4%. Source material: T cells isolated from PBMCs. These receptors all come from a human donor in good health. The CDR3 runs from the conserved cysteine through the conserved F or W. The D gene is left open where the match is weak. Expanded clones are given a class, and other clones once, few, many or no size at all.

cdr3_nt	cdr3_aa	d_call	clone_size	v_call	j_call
TGTGCCTGGAGTGTCAGCCGGGGTTCCGGTTATGGCTACACCTTC	CAWSVSRGSGYGYTF	-	-	TRBV30	TRBJ1-2
TGTGCCAGCAGTGAAGTGGTCAGGGGGGAAAAACTGTTTTTT	CASSEVVRGEKLFF	TRBD1	-	TRBV2	TRBJ1-4
TGTGCCTGGAGTCCTGGCGGCCCCCTCGAGCAGTACTTC	CAWSPGGPLEQYF	-	-	TRBV30	TRBJ2-7
TGTGCCAGCAGCTCCGGGACAGGGAACGGCTACACCTTC	CASSSGTGNGYTF	TRBD1	-	TRBV11-3	TRBJ1-2
TGTGCCAGCAGCCATGGAGGGGTTGGGGAGACCCAGTACTTC	CASSHGGVGETQYF	-	-	TRBV28	TRBJ2-5
TGTGCCAGCAGTTCTATGAACGACAGGGAATTATGGAACAATGAGCAGTTCTTC	CASSSMNDRELWNNEQFF	TRBD1	once	TRBV28	TRBJ2-1
TGTGCCAGTAGCCCGACAGGGGATCAGCCCCAGCATTTT	CASSPTGDQPQHF	TRBD1	-	TRBV19	TRBJ1-5
TGTGCCAGCAGCCAAGACAGAGAAAAACTGTTTTTT	CASSQDREKLFF	-	-	TRBV4-2	TRBJ1-4
TGTGCCAGCAGCTTAGGGCTAGCGGGGAACAATGAGCAGTTCTTC	CASSLGLAGNNEQFF	TRBD2	-	TRBV7-3	TRBJ2-1
TGTGCCAGCAGCTTTGGCAAGCGACTTTACAATGAGCAGTTCTTC	CASSFGKRLYNEQFF	-	-	TRBV5-6	TRBJ2-1
TGTGCCAGCAGCCAATCCGGACTAGCGGGAGCCGATACGCAGTATTTT	CASSQSGLAGADTQYF	TRBD2	-	TRBV9	TRBJ2-3
TGTGCCAGCAGCCGTATAGCGGGAGGCGGGGAGCTGTTTTTT	CASSRIAGGGELFF	TRBD2	few	TRBV11-2	TRBJ2-2
TGCGCCAGCAGCCCGGGGCTAGCGGGGGTATACAATGAGCAGTTCTTC	CASSPGLAGVYNEQFF	TRBD2	few	TRBV4-1	TRBJ2-1
TGTGCCAGCAGTTACTCTAGGGGCGGGGAGCTGTTTTTT	CASSYSRGGELFF	-	-	TRBV6-5	TRBJ2-2
TGTGCCAGCAGTTTCAATGCGGGCATCCTATATTCTAACTATGGCTACACCTTC	CASSFNAGILYSNYGYTF	-	-	TRBV28	TRBJ1-2
TGTGCCAGCAGTTCAGGGCTTAGTGGCTACACCTTC	CASSSGLSGYTF	-	-	TRBV28	TRBJ1-2
TGTGCCAGCAAAAGGGGCACTGGGGCCAACGTCCTGACTTTC	CASKRGTGANVLTF	-	-	TRBV27	TRBJ2-6
TGTGCCAGCAGCACCACCGGGGATAACTATGGCTACACCTTC	CASSTTGDNYGYTF	-	-	TRBV2	TRBJ1-2
TGCGCCAGCAGCCAACTAGCGGGAGCGGCAGATACGCAGTATTTT	CASSQLAGAADTQYF	TRBD2	-	TRBV4-3	TRBJ2-3
TGTGCCAGCAGCCCTACGGGGGGCTACGAGCAGTACTTC	CASSPTGGYEQYF	TRBD2	-	TRBV6-4	TRBJ2-7
TGTGCCAGCAGCTTAGTTAGGAGACCAGAGACCCAGTACTTC	CASSLVRRPETQYF	-	-	TRBV11-2	TRBJ2-5
TGTGCCAGCAGTTATGGACTGTACACAGATACGCAGTATTTT	CASSYGLYTDTQYF	-	-	TRBV6-6	TRBJ2-3
TGTGCCAGTACCTTCCAGGGGGCGGATTATGGCTACACCTTC	CASTFQGADYGYTF	TRBD1	-	TRBV19	TRBJ1-2
TGTGCCAGCAGAGTAGGACAGGAGAATTCCTACAATGAGCAGTTCTTC	CASRVGQENSYNEQFF	TRBD1	-	TRBV27	TRBJ2-1
TGTGCCAGTAGGGTACAGAGGAACACTGAAGCTTTCTTT	CASRVQRNTEAFF	-	-	TRBV19	TRBJ1-1
TGTGCCAGCAGCGTACTGGGCCATGAGCAGTTCTTC	CASSVLGHEQFF	-	-	TRBV9	TRBJ2-1
TGCGCCAGCAGCAGAGGACAGGGGGACACTGAAGCTTTCTTT	CASSRGQGDTEAFF	TRBD1	few	TRBV5-1	TRBJ1-1
TGTGCCAGCAGTGTCGACCCAGGGGTATACAATGAGCAGTTCTTC	CASSVDPGVYNEQFF	-	-	TRBV6-4	TRBJ2-1
TGTGCCAGCAGTGAAGAGTTGGATGAGCAGTTCTTC	CASSEELDEQFF	-	-	TRBV28	TRBJ2-1
TGTGCCAGCAGCTTAGTCATCCAGGAGACCCAGTACTTC	CASSLVIQETQYF	-	once	TRBV7-2	TRBJ2-5